This T cell receptor (beta chain) was recorded in a study of CD8 T cells in Susac syndrome. After extraction with the RNeasy kit, about 0.45 to 1 ug of the RNA was reverse transcribed using random hexamers. The amplification used immunoSEQ multiplex PCR on TCR beta CDR3; it spanned 54 Vbeta and 13 Jbeta. TCRdb recomputed calls from the immunoSEQ multiplex PCR reads with MiXCR, one row per CDR3 protein. The data contain about 280,000 distinct CDR3 sequences, around 84% of them seen just once; the ten biggest clones take up 0.095% to 0.14%. TCR beta sequencing was performed on blood CD8+ and CD4+ T cells. The sequence came from a human donor with multiple sclerosis. Sample: CD8+ T cells from PBMCs.

The CDR3 loop reads CASSTLAHEQFF. In DNA form, the CDR3 reads TGTGCCAGCAGCACACTAGCGCACGAGCAGTTCTTC. The rearrangement links TRBV5-4 to TRBJ2-1; 7 bases are shared with TRBD2. Germline CDR1 SGHNT, CDR2 YYREEE (reference sequence). This CDR3 has 12 residues. With 4 bases clipped from V and 10 bases from J, the junction kept 5 bases outside the gene matches. Drawing the rest from reference TRBV5-4 and TRBJ2-1, the complete variable domain is ETGVTQSPTHLIKTRGQQVTLRCSSQSGHNTVSWYQQALGQGPQFIFQYYREEENGRGNFPPRFSGLQFPNYSSELNVNALELDDSALYLCASSTLAHEQFFGPGTRLTVL.